Below are 20 T cell receptor beta chains sequenced from a single sample in a study of T cells in Graves' hyperthyroidism and ophthalmopathy. Amplified TCR beta CDR3 regions derived from RNA transcripts. The TCR CDR3 was amplified in a first-round RT-PCR using the HTBI primer set. TCRdb re-analysed the multiplex PCR reads in MiXCR, keeping a single row per CDR3 protein. The sample lists about 160,000 distinct CDR3 sequences, about 9.4% occurring once. Sequencing used blood. The receptors shown here come from a young woman with Graves' hyperthyroidism that later progressed to Graves' ophthalmopathy.

This clonotype has only a few counts. This chain connects TRBV27 to TRBJ2-4, with TRBD2 matching 10 bases. CDR1 and CDR2 from the germline V gene are MNHEY and SMNVEV (reference sequence). The V segment lost 5 bases and the J segment 1 base; nucleotides outside the gene matches: 17. The CDR3 has 20 amino acids. CDR3 in DNA: TGTGCCAGCAGTCTCCTTTGGACTAGCGGAAGCCTTGGGGCCAAAAACATTCAGTACTTC. Protein product: CASSLLWTSGSLGAKNIQYF.

This clonotype occurred many times. The chain couples TRBV29-1 to TRBJ1-5; perhaps TRBD1 as D (6 bases). From germline, CDR1 is SQVTM and CDR2 ANQGSEA. The CDR3 has 13 residues. V was trimmed by 5 bases and J by 7 bases, leaving 15 bases between them. The CDR3: CSVPGGGGQPQHF. The CDR3 nucleotides read TGCAGCGTTCCGGGAGGGGGGGGGCAGCCCCAGCATTTT.

The chain has TRBV3-1 and TRBJ2-3; 12 nucleotides line up with TRBD2. CDR3 length: 17 amino acids. J gave up 2 bases and V 1 base, and 4 bases lay outside the gene matches. The germline V gene has CDR1 LGHDT and CDR2 YNNKEL (reference sequence). The CDR3 sequence is CASSQGLAGDVTDTQYF. The CDR3 bases are TGTGCCAGCAGCCAAGGACTAGCGGGGGATGTCACAGATACGCAGTATTTT.

This clonotype was detected a few times. This may arise from a read error, as a much more abundant clone is one base away. The chain joins TRBV28 to TRBJ1-5; D unresolved. The V gene's germline CDR1 is MDHEN and CDR2 SYDVKM. This CDR3 contains 14 residues. In nucleotides, the CDR3 is TGTACCAGCAGTTTAGTACAGTACAATCAGCCCCAGCATTTT. Protein product: CTSSLVQYNQPQHF.

This clonotype was seen a handful of times. V usage is TRBV18 and J usage is TRBJ2-3, with D possibly matching TRBD1 (6 bases). This CDR3 has 17 amino acids. Germline assignment: CDR1 KGHSH and CDR2 LQKENI. V lost 0 bases and J 0 bases, leaving 13 bases between the germline ends. The CDR3 spells CASSPPGRGRSTDTQYF. The CDR3 DNA follows: TGTGCCAGCTCACCACCGGGCAGGGGAAGGAGCACAGATACGCAGTATTTT. Supplemented by reference TRBV18 and TRBJ2-3, the full variable domain reads NAGVMQNPRHLVRRRGQEARLRCSPMKGHSHVYWYRQLPEEGLKFMVYLQKENIIDESGMPKERFSAEFPKEGPSILRIQQVVRGDSAAYFCASSPPGRGRSTDTQYFGPGTRLTVL.

At least ten counts were recorded for this clonotype. This chain joins TRBV11-2 and TRBJ1-1; D remains unclear. Per the germline V gene, CDR1 is SGHAT and CDR2 is FQNNGV. Trimming stripped 5 bases from V and 5 bases from J, with 15 bases between. CDR3 length equals 14 residues. As DNA, the CDR3 is TGTGCCAGCAGCGAACTCATAGGGCGGACTGAAGCTTTCTTT. Translating it yields CASSELIGRTEAFF.

This clonotype was observed a few times. The chain has TRBV4-2 and TRBJ2-1; 8 positions match TRBD1. This CDR3 is built from 15 residues. Germline loops: CDR1 LGHNA, CDR2 YNFKEQ. Trimming cost V 4 bases and J 5 bases; bases outside gene matches: 7. The CDR3 region has the DNA TGTGCCAGCAGCCGACAGACAGGGGCCGACAATGAGCAGTTCTTC. Translation gives CASSRQTGADNEQFF.

In this sample, this clonotype turned up many times. This chain links TRBV6-1 with TRBJ1-2, with unresolved D. CDR1 and CDR2 from the germline V gene are MNHNS and SASEGT. The germline V and J ends were trimmed by 11 bases and 3 bases, with 16 bases remaining between them. The CDR3 length is 13 residues. CDR3 in amino acids: CAALSEADYGYTF. DNA for the CDR3: TGTGCCGCACTTTCGGAGGCGGACTATGGCTACACCTTC.

This clonotype has at least ten counts. J is TRBJ1-3 and V is TRBV3-1; no reliable D call. The CDR3 is 14 amino acids. V was shortened by 1 base and J by 0 bases, with 4 bases between the two germline ends. The germline CDR1 and CDR2 sequences are LGHDT and YNNKEL (reference sequence). This CDR3 reads CASSQVVSGNTIYF. Here the CDR3 DNA reads TGTGCCAGCAGCCAAGTCGTCTCTGGAAACACCATATATTTT.

This clonotype was detected only a few times. This chain uses TRBV12-3 or TRBV12-4 with TRBJ2-3, with 9 bases that match TRBD2. The J segment lost 2 bases and the V segment lost 1 base, leaving 4 bases of the junction unmatched. This CDR3 has 16 amino acids. The CDR3 DNA is TGTGCCAGCAGTTTAGAGGGCGGGGGGGCCACAGATACGCAGTATTTT. Encoded protein: CASSLEGGGATDTQYF.

There are many counts of this clonotype. V is TRBV6-2 or TRBV6-3 and J is TRBJ2-3, with unresolved D. Trimming pared 2 bases from V and 0 bases from J, leaving 9 bases between. This CDR3 is 15 amino acids long. Germline V gene lookup returns CDR1 MNHEY and CDR2 SVGEGT. DNA of the CDR3: TGTGCCAGCAGTTACCGAGCGCGAAGCACAGATACGCAGTATTTT. This codes for CASSYRARSTDTQYF.

This clonotype was counted at least ten times. This rearrangement joins TRBV20-1 to TRBJ2-7, with D perhaps TRBD2 (6 bases). Germline V CDR1 and CDR2: DFQATT, SNEGSKA (reference sequence). CDR3 length: 11 residues. The V gene lost 4 bases and the J gene lost 5 bases, with 9 bases spanning the gap. The CDR3 sequence: CSATTGDEQYF. CDR3 coding DNA: TGCAGTGCTACAACGGGGGACGAGCAGTACTTC.

Ten or more counts support this clonotype. The V and J genes are TRBV24-1 and TRBJ2-5; D possibly corresponds to TRBD2 (6 bases). Trimming cost V 0 bases and J 3 bases, with 13 bases left between them. Germline CDR1 reads KGHDR; CDR2 reads SFDVKD. This CDR3 is 16 amino acids long. The CDR3 protein is CATSDLLFGGKETQYF. In DNA, the CDR3 is TGTGCCACCAGTGATTTGTTATTCGGCGGGAAAGAGACCCAGTACTTC.

Worth noting for this clonotype: This may arise from a read error, as a much more abundant clone is one base away. CDR3 in amino acids: CASSLVGSRRIAEAFF. Written as DNA, the CDR3 is TGTGCCAGCAGCTTGGTTGGGTCGAGGCGAATCGCTGAAGCTTTCTTT. The chain has TRBV5-4 and TRBJ1-1, with D unclear. CDR1 is SGHNT and CDR2 is YYREEE in the germline V gene (reference sequence). Trimming shortened V by 0 bases and J by 6 bases, and 18 bases separated the two germline ends. This CDR3 is built from 16 residues.

This clonotype has at least ten counts. The chain couples TRBV10-3 to TRBJ1-2; D remains ambiguous. V dropped 8 bases and J dropped 6 bases, with 13 bases sitting between them. Germline assignment: CDR1 ENHRY and CDR2 SYGVKD. This CDR3 has 12 residues. CDR3 DNA: TGTGCCATCCGGGTCGGAGAAAATGGCTACACCTTC. Translated: CAIRVGENGYTF.

This clonotype was recorded many times. This sequence joins TRBV5-1 and TRBJ1-2; TRBD1 matches at 8 bases. J was trimmed by 3 bases and V by 0 bases; bases with no gene match: 10. Germline values: CDR1 SGHRS, CDR2 YFSETQ. The CDR3 contains 17 residues. The CDR3 region has the DNA TGCGCCAGCAGCTTGGGGACAGGGATTAAATGGGACTATGGCTACACCTTC. This codes for CASSLGTGIKWDYGYTF. Full variable domain (remainder filled in from reference TRBV5-1 and TRBJ1-2): KAGVTQTPRYLIKTRGQQVTLSCSPISGHRSVSWYQQTPGQGLQFLFEYFSETQRNKGNFPGRFSGRQFSNSRSEMNVSTLELGDSALYLCASSLGTGIKWDYGYTFGSGTRLTVV.

This clonotype was found a few times. The chain is built from TRBV15 and TRBJ2-2; no clear D. V lost 7 bases to trimming and J lost 1 base, with 10 bases between them. This CDR3 contains 14 residues. The germline V gene encodes CDR1 LNHNV and CDR2 YYDKDF (reference sequence). This CDR3 is CATNILGNTGELFF. For the CDR3, the DNA is TGTGCCACCAATATCCTTGGGAACACCGGGGAGCTGTTTTTT.

This clonotype was counted ten times or more. This rearrangement joins TRBV2 to TRBJ2-2; 12 bases match TRBD2. Looked up from germline, CDR1 is SNHLY and CDR2 is FYNNEI. There are 16 residues in the CDR3. The trim removed 6 bases at V and 4 bases at J, leaving 6 bases unmatched. CDR3 in DNA: TGTGCCAGCAGACCCTCTAGCGGGGGGGGCACCGGGGAGCTGTTTTTT. Translation: CASRPSSGGGTGELFF.

This clonotype was observed many times. The chain recombines TRBV7-8 with TRBJ1-5, with unresolved D. This CDR3 contains 16 residues. The V gene lost 1 base and the J gene lost 1 base, with 11 bases spanning the gap. CDR1 SGHVS and CDR2 FQNEAQ come from the germline V gene. The CDR3 spells CASSLVGPGSNQPQHF. The CDR3 nucleotides are TGTGCCAGCAGCTTAGTCGGGCCTGGGAGCAATCAGCCCCAGCATTTT.

Comment on this clonotype: This may arise from a read error, as a much more abundant clone is one base away. The V and J genes are TRBV5-1 and TRBJ2-1; a weak D match, TRBD1 (6 bases). Trimming shortened V by 3 bases and J by 10 bases, and 14 bases separated the two germline ends. CDR3 size: 13 residues. Germline CDR1 SGHRS, CDR2 YFSETQ. This chain's CDR3 is CASSSNRGTEQFF. The CDR3 nucleotides read TGCGCCAGCAGCTCCAATAGGGGGACAGAGCAGTTCTTC.